This TCR beta chain was recorded in a study of blood T cell repertoires in COVID-19. Study-level information: From the United States, Italy and Spain came samples of acute and convalescent COVID-19. The analysed material was cDNA or gDNA that came from T cells, B-cell-depleted T cells, or PBMCs.

Concerning this clone: Other DNA sequences in the sample encode the same CDR3.

In the source study's methods: Estimates of nucleated cell counts were drawn from the amplification of reference gene primers. The assay was immunoSEQ multiplex PCR, and TCRdb's table has in-frame clones only and misses some. The V and J calls and clone size are taken from that table; D and trimming were inferred from the DNA. The table lists around 140,000 clones, 80% to 90% of them singletons. Germline loops: CDR1 SGHAT, CDR2 FQNNGV. The CDR3 is 15 amino acids. The V and J ends lost 0 bases and 4 bases respectively, with 12 bases between them. Sequences were obtained from PBMCs or T cells enriched from blood (not recorded which). The receptor was isolated from a woman in her 50s with acute COVID-19. The chain joins TRBV11-2 to TRBJ2-5; D is perhaps TRBD2 (6 bases). In nucleotides, the CDR3 is TGTGCCAGCAGCTTAGATACGGGAGTGGGAGAGACCCAGTACTTC. It codes for CASSLDTGVGETQYF.